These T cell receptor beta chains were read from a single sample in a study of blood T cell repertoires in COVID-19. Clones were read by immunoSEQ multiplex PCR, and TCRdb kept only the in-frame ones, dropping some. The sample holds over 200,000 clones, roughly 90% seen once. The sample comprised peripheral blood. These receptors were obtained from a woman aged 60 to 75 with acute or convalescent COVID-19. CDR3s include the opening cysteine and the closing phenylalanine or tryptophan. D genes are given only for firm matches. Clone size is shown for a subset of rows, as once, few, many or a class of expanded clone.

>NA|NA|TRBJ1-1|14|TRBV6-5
CASGPGRMNTEAFF
TGTGCCAGCGGACCGGGAAGAATGAACACTGAAGCTTTCTTT
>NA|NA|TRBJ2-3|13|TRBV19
CASSITKRDTQYF
TGTGCCAGTAGTATAACCAAGCGGGATACGCAGTATTTT
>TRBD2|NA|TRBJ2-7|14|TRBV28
CASSEERERGRQYF
TGTGCCAGCAGTGAGGAGCGGGAGAGGGGGAGGCAGTACTTC
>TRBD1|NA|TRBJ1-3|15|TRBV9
CASSGDRGRVNTIYF
TGTGCCAGCAGCGGGGACAGGGGAAGAGTAAACACCATATATTTT
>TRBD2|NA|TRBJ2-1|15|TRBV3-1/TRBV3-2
CASSPTSGGYNEQFF
TGTGCCAGCAGCCCCACTAGCGGGGGGTACAATGAGCAGTTCTTC
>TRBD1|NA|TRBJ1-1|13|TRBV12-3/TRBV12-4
CASSYRGGTEAFF
TGTGCCAGCAGTTACAGGGGCGGGACTGAAGCTTTCTTT
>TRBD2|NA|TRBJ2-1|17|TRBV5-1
CASSLEVNAGGYNEQFF
TGCGCCAGCAGCTTGGAGGTCAATGCGGGAGGCTACAATGAGCAGTTCTTC
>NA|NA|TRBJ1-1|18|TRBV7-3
CAILNLIRLGQANTEAFF
TGTGCCATCCTTAATTTAATTCGGTTGGGGCAGGCGAACACTGAAGCTTTCTTT
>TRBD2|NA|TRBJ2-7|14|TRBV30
CAWSVSSGRYEQYF
TGTGCCTGGAGTGTATCTAGCGGGAGGTACGAGCAGTACTTC
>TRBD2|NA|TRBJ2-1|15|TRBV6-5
CASSYERGPYNEQFF
TGTGCCAGCAGTTACGAGCGGGGCCCCTACAATGAGCAGTTCTTC
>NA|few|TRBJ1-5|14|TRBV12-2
CASRLVRWNQPQHF
TGTGCAAGTCGCTTAGTCAGGTGGAATCAGCCCCAGCATTTT